This note documents a single T cell receptor beta chain sequence. Its antigen is not known. In the PCR, 60 Vbeta and 13 Jbeta primers were used. Libraries were prepared by immunoSEQ multiplex PCR; TCRdb keeps only in-frame clonotypes and omits some of them. Of around 70,000 clones in the sample, around 73% are singletons; the top ten hold about 9.5%. The data are from a study of cytomegalovirus exposure and HLA in healthy donors. Whole-study findings and limits: The study dropped some indistinguishable V segments, TRBV6-2 and TRBV6-3 among them. Among TCR sequences, most were rare, though some public TCRs appeared in many donors.

V was cut by 4 bases and J by 0 bases, with 14 bases left in between. The CDR3 consists of 16 residues. The germline V gene has CDR1 KGHSH and CDR2 LQKENI. V usage is TRBV18 and J usage is TRBJ2-3; maybe TRBD1 (6 bases). Sequences were obtained from PBMCs. This TCR derives from a woman aged 40 to 50 in good health and CMV-seropositive. CDR3 sequence reads: CASSQDSLLSTDTQYF. CDR3 bases: TGTGCCAGCTCACAGGACAGCCTTCTAAGCACAGATACGCAGTATTTT.